One and the same sample provided the 29 T cell receptor beta chains below, sequenced in a study of T cells in localized non-small cell lung cancer. Method: immunoSEQ multiplex PCR; TCRdb's copy keeps in-frame clones and lacks some. The table shows 65,000 to 95,000 clones, with roughly 80% occurring only once. The sequencing here drew on PBMCs, taken before any cancer treatment. These receptors were collected from a man aged 40 to 75 with stage II squamous cell lung carcinoma.

This clone has more than one count but fewer than ten. The rearrangement joins TRBV18 to TRBJ1-2, with a weak D call TRBD1 (6 bases). With 4 bases removed from V and 8 bases from J, the gap between germline ends came to 23 bases. This CDR3 has 16 amino acids. Germline V gives CDR1 KGHSH, CDR2 LQKENI. CDR3 DNA sequence: TGTGCCAGCTCACACGACAGCAACAGGGAAGCGTACGGCTACACCTTC. Translation: CASSHDSNREAYGYTF.

The V and J genes are TRBV14 and TRBJ1-3; D uncertain. CDR1 is SGHDN, CDR2 FVKESK, per germline. The CDR3 runs to 12 residues. V lost 4 bases and J 10 bases, leaving 11 bases between the germline ends. The CDR3 sequence: CASSPFWSTIYF. The DNA for the CDR3 is TGTGCCAGCAGCCCATTTTGGTCGACCATATATTTT. Looking up the rest from reference TRBV14 and TRBJ1-3 gives the full variable domain: EAGVTQFPSHSVIEKGQTVTLRCDPISGHDNLYWYRRVMGKEIKFLLHFVKESKQDESGMPNNRFLAERTGGTYSTLKVQPAELEDSGVYFCASSPFWSTIYFGEGSWLTVV.

The J gene is TRBJ2-6, the V gene TRBV28, with 8 bases matching TRBD1. CDR3 length equals 17 residues. With V trimmed by 7 bases and J by 4 bases, 12 bases remained unmatched. The germline V gene has CDR1 MDHEN and CDR2 SYDVKM. The CDR3 loop is CASKPGQVGLGANVLTF. As DNA, the CDR3 is TGTGCCAGCAAGCCGGGACAGGTGGGTCTCGGGGCCAACGTCCTGACTTTC.

In its sample, this clone was seen once. The V call is TRBV5-6, the J call TRBJ2-1, with TRBD2 matching 9 bases. Germline trimming cut 4 bases from V and 0 bases from J; bases unmatched to any gene: 2. Germline values: CDR1 SGHDT, CDR2 YYEEEE. The CDR3 loop spans 15 amino acids. This chain's CDR3 is CASSHSGSSYNEQFF. CDR3 DNA: TGTGCCAGCAGCCATAGCGGGAGCTCCTACAATGAGCAGTTCTTC.

The V gene is TRBV9, the J gene TRBJ2-7, with TRBD1 identical over 9 bases. V shed 3 bases and J 4 bases; nucleotides not matched to a gene: 17. The CDR3 contains 18 residues. CDR1 and CDR2 (germline): SGDLS, YYNGEE. In DNA form, the CDR3 reads TGTGCCAGCAGCGCCACCCCCTCCCGTCGGACAGGGGTTTACGAGCAGTACTTC. Protein sequence: CASSATPSRRTGVYEQYF.

The gene calls are TRBV20-1 and TRBJ2-7; D is unresolved. Per the germline V gene, CDR1 is DFQATT and CDR2 is SNEGSKA (reference sequence). This CDR3 is built from 11 residues. Trimming left V 5 bases short and J 2 bases short, with 7 bases between. CDR3 residues: CSAADAYEQYF. In DNA form, the CDR3 reads TGCAGTGCTGCAGATGCCTACGAGCAGTACTTC.

The sample holds a few counts of this clone. CDR3 in amino acids: CASSPSTGATDTQYF. The CDR3 DNA reads TGTGCCAGTAGTCCGTCGACAGGGGCCACAGATACGCAGTATTTT. This chain links TRBV19 with TRBJ2-3, with 8 bases lining up with TRBD1. Germline V gene data show CDR1 as LNHDA and CDR2 as SQIVND (reference sequence). The junction had 6 bases not matched to a gene; V was cut back by 5 bases and J by 2 bases. The CDR3 sequence is 15 residues long. Full variable domain (outside the CDR3, taken from reference TRBV19 and TRBJ2-3): DGGITQSPKYLFRKEGQNVTLSCEQNLNHDAMYWYRQDPGQGLRLIYYSQIVNDFQKGDIAEGYSVSREKKESFPLTVTSAQKNPTAFYLCASSPSTGATDTQYFGPGTRLTVL.

The rearrangement uses TRBV15 and TRBJ1-1; D may be TRBD1 (5 bases). The CDR3 extends over 14 amino acids. Germline-derived CDR1 and CDR2 are LNHNV and YYDKDF (reference sequence). The V end was cut by 5 bases, the J end by 6 bases, with 16 bases between. Here the CDR3 DNA reads TGTGCCACCAGCTCCGGGAGGGGTAACCCTGAAGCTTTCTTT. This codes for CATSSGRGNPEAFF.

V gene TRBV28 combines with J gene TRBJ1-2; the D is unclear. The CDR3 spans 12 residues. The V end lost 5 bases, the J end lost 3 bases, and 7 bases lay between the germline ends. CDR1 is MDHEN and CDR2 is SYDVKM in the germline V gene. For the CDR3, the DNA is TGTGCCAGCAGTCCAAGAGACTATGGCTACACCTTC. Encoded protein: CASSPRDYGYTF.

V usage is TRBV7-8 and J usage is TRBJ2-2, with D perhaps given as TRBD1 or TRBD2 (5 bases each). The V end lost 1 base, the J end lost 5 bases, and 8 bases lay between the germline ends. This CDR3 is built from 14 residues. Germline loops: CDR1 SGHVS, CDR2 FQNEAQ. CDR3 in DNA: TGTGCCAGCAGCTTAGGGGACGGTACCGGGGAGCTGTTTTTT. Translated: CASSLGDGTGELFF.

The chain links TRBV14 to TRBJ1-2; TRBD1 matches at 7 bases. Looked up from germline, CDR1 is SGHDN and CDR2 is FVKESK. Trimming removed 4 bases from V and 2 bases from J; junction bases left unmatched: 10. The CDR3 consists of 16 residues. This CDR3 is CASSLSGQAPNYGYTF. The CDR3 coding sequence is TGTGCCAGCAGCCTTAGTGGACAGGCGCCAAACTATGGCTACACCTTC.

This rearrangement joins TRBV19 to TRBJ1-1, with a weak D call TRBD1 (5 bases). Germline values: CDR1 LNHDA, CDR2 SQIVND (reference sequence). The CDR3 extends over 16 amino acids. V lost 4 bases, J lost 0 bases, and 15 bases lay in between. CDR3 region: CASSTPSGGLNTEAFF. The CDR3 DNA sequence: TGTGCCAGTAGTACACCTTCTGGGGGTCTGAACACTGAAGCTTTCTTT.

The chain employs TRBV6-6 and TRBJ1-1; possible D gene TRBD1, 5 bases. This CDR3 spans 13 amino acids. Germline V gives CDR1 MNHNY, CDR2 SVGAGI (reference sequence). The V gene lost 8 bases and the J gene lost 1 base, with 11 bases spanning the gap. CDR3 in amino acids: CASEGYSNTEAFF. The CDR3 region has the DNA TGTGCCAGCGAGGGGTATTCGAACACTGAAGCTTTCTTT.

This chain links TRBV6-5 with TRBJ2-1; no clear D. Germline V gives CDR1 MNHEY, CDR2 SVGAGI. The CDR3 is 11 amino acids. V gave up 7 bases and J gave up 4 bases, with 5 bases separating them. CDR3 amino acids: CASTQYNEQFF. The CDR3 bases are TGTGCCAGCACGCAGTACAATGAGCAGTTCTTC.

The table lists this clone with a few counts. This sequence joins TRBV5-4 and TRBJ1-2; 7 nucleotides line up with TRBD1. This CDR3 contains 15 residues. Germline V CDR1 and CDR2: SGHNT, YYREEE (reference sequence). The V and J ends lost 0 bases and 4 bases, in that order; junction bases with no gene match: 6. CDR3 DNA sequence: TGTGCCAGCAGCTTGGACCGGGACAGCATCTATGGCTACACCTTC. Protein product: CASSLDRDSIYGYTF.

The V gene is TRBV28, the J gene TRBJ2-7, with TRBD1 identical over 10 bases. The V gene's germline CDR1 is MDHEN and CDR2 SYDVKM. This CDR3 has 14 residues. The junction had 2 bases not matched to a gene; V was cut back by 3 bases and J by 3 bases. CDR3 loop: CASSLGDRGYEQYF. The CDR3 nucleotides are TGTGCCAGCAGTTTGGGGGACAGGGGCTACGAGCAGTACTTC.

The chain uses TRBV18 and TRBJ2-5, with D possibly called TRBD1 or TRBD2 (5 bases each). The CDR3 extends over 13 amino acids. V was shortened by 4 bases and J by 4 bases, with 10 bases between the two germline ends. The V gene's germline CDR1 is KGHSH and CDR2 LQKENI. The CDR3 reads CASSQGPAETQYF. In DNA form, the CDR3 reads TGTGCCAGCTCACAGGGACCGGCAGAGACCCAGTACTTC.

The chain couples TRBV4-1 to TRBJ2-2, with TRBD2 identical over 7 bases. J was trimmed by 8 bases and V by 1 base; bases with no gene match: 1. The CDR3 loop spans 13 amino acids. CDR1 is MGHRA, CDR2 YSYEKL, per germline. CDR3 sequence reads: CASSQGGLGELFF. CDR3 bases: TGCGCCAGCAGCCAAGGGGGACTAGGGGAGCTGTTTTTT.

The rearrangement joins TRBV28 to TRBJ1-5; D unresolved. V lost 2 bases and J lost 6, with 5 bases in between. Germline-derived CDR1 and CDR2 are MDHEN and SYDVKM. This CDR3 region has 12 residues. In DNA, the CDR3 is TGTGCCAGCAGTTTAGACGTTCAGCCCCAGCATTTT. Translation: CASSLDVQPQHF.

The genes are TRBV30 and TRBJ1-3; D unresolved. The CDR3 loop spans 18 amino acids. CDR1 and CDR2 (germline): GTSNPN, SVGIG (reference sequence). V lost 0 bases and J 0 bases, leaving 18 bases between the germline ends. The CDR3 region is CAWSVPLRQVISGNTIYF. CDR3 sequence (DNA): TGTGCCTGGAGTGTACCTTTGAGGCAGGTGATCTCTGGAAACACCATATATTTT.

This chain links TRBV7-6 with TRBJ2-1; no reliable D call. V was trimmed by 2 bases and J by 3 bases, leaving 17 bases between them. Germline V lookup: CDR1 SGHVS, CDR2 FNYEAQ. The CDR3 runs to 17 residues. The CDR3 spells CASSLTMFAVDYNEQFF. The DNA of the CDR3 is TGTGCCAGCAGCTTAACGATGTTTGCGGTGGACTACAATGAGCAGTTCTTC. Using reference TRBV7-6 and TRBJ2-1 for the parts outside the CDR3, the full variable domain is GAGVSQSPRYKVTKRGQDVALRCDPISGHVSLYWYRQALGQGPEFLTYFNYEAQQDKSGLPNDRFSAERPEGSISTLTIQRTEQRDSAMYRCASSLTMFAVDYNEQFFGPGTRLTVL.

The rearrangement links TRBV6-5 to TRBJ2-3; D perhaps matches TRBD2 (7 bases). Germline CDR1 MNHEY, CDR2 SVGAGI. With 6 bases removed from V and 6 bases from J, the gap between germline ends came to 16 bases. This CDR3 is built from 14 residues. Here the CDR3 DNA reads TGTGCCAGCAGGCCCCAGGGGAGGGCGGATACGCAGTATTTT. It yields the protein CASRPQGRADTQYF.

The chain is built from TRBV5-1 and TRBJ2-1; 7 nucleotides line up with TRBD2. CDR3 length: 16 residues. V gave up 2 bases and J gave up 2 bases; unmatched junction bases: 7. CDR1 and CDR2 from the germline V gene are SGHRS and YFSETQ. DNA for the CDR3: TGCGCCAGCAGCTTATCCGGGGGAGGGACCTACAATGAGCAGTTCTTC. It translates to CASSLSGGGTYNEQFF.

This rearrangement joins TRBV6-1 to TRBJ1-2; no firm D call. Germline CDR1 is MNHNS and CDR2 is SASEGT. The CDR3 covers 13 residues. V was shortened by 6 bases and J by 2 bases, with 10 bases between the two germline ends. CDR3 region: CASSMDGNYGYTF. Here the CDR3 DNA reads TGTGCCAGCAGCATGGACGGAAACTATGGCTACACCTTC.

The J gene is TRBJ1-2, the V gene TRBV5-4; 7 bases line up with TRBD1. The V gene's germline CDR1 is SGHNT and CDR2 YYREEE (reference sequence). V trimming: 4 bases; J trimming: 5 bases; junction bases outside the gene matches: 8. The CDR3 loop spans 14 amino acids. The CDR3 DNA follows: TGTGCCAGCAGCGGATCCGGGACAGTTTATGGCTACACCTTC. This codes for CASSGSGTVYGYTF.

This clone was recorded once. CDR3: CASSSGRSEGEQFF. The CDR3 region has the DNA TGTGCCAGCAGTAGCGGGAGAAGTGAAGGAGAGCAGTTCTTC. The chain employs TRBV27 and TRBJ2-1; TRBD2 matches 8 bases. The CDR3 sequence is 14 residues long. CDR1 and CDR2 (germline): MNHEY, SMNVEV (reference sequence). Trimming at V came to 5 bases and at J to 10 bases, leaving 10 bases not matched to a gene.

The chain recombines TRBV14 with TRBJ1-1; D ambiguous. The CDR3 is 15 residues long. Trimming removed 0 bases from V and 2 bases from J, with 10 bases in between. CDR1 is SGHDN and CDR2 is FVKESK in the germline V gene. The CDR3 DNA reads as TGTGCCAGCAGCCAAGATGCGGCATTCAACACTGAAGCTTTCTTT. This translates into CASSQDAAFNTEAFF.

The genes are TRBV2 and TRBJ2-1; 9 bases are a match to TRBD2. V lost 7 bases and J lost 7; bases outside the gene matches: 11. The germline gives CDR1 SNHLY, CDR2 FYNNEI. This CDR3 region has 15 residues. The CDR3 nucleotides read TGTGCCAGCACCCTGGAGGCGGGGGGGCGGAATGAGCAGTTCTTC. As protein: CASTLEAGGRNEQFF.

The V call is TRBV6-1, the J call TRBJ2-7; D could derive from TRBD1 or TRBD2 (6 bases each). The CDR3 totals 15 residues. Trimming removed 6 bases at V and 4 bases at J, with 19 bases between. Germline CDR1 MNHNS, CDR2 SASEGT. The CDR3 DNA reads TGTGCCAGCAGCACATTATCCGGGGGCCCATACGAGCAGTACTTC. Protein sequence: CASSTLSGGPYEQYF.